This T cell receptor beta chain was documented in a study of CD8+ T cells in alopecia areata. General study results and limits: Uncertainty about whether baseline CD8+ expansion is linked to response remains, with one nonresponder. Scalp data also include sequences from resident alphabeta T cells of normal skin.

In each case, RNA was isolated and then reverse transcribed into cDNA as the sequencing template. Only in-frame clones appear in the TCRdb table, and some are missing; sequencing was by immunoSEQ multiplex PCR. The sample consists of under 150,000 clones, 56% of them appearing once. With respect to this clone: What it recognizes is unknown.

Treatment indicated: oral pan-JAK inhibitor, 5-10 mg twice daily. The ends were cut back, 7 bases at V and 8 bases at J, with 16 bases in the middle. Looked up from germline, CDR1 is LNHDA and CDR2 is SQIVND (reference sequence). The CDR3 consists of 13 residues. The chain joins TRBV19 to TRBJ2-3; D is possibly TRBD1 (5 bases). The TCR was taken from a human donor with alopecia areata. The sample consisted of CD4+ T cells sorted from blood, taken at week 24, from a patient treated with tofacitinib. CDR3 protein: CASTPDSLTTQYF. The DNA of the CDR3 is TGTGCCAGTACCCCTGACAGTCTGACTACGCAGTATTTT.